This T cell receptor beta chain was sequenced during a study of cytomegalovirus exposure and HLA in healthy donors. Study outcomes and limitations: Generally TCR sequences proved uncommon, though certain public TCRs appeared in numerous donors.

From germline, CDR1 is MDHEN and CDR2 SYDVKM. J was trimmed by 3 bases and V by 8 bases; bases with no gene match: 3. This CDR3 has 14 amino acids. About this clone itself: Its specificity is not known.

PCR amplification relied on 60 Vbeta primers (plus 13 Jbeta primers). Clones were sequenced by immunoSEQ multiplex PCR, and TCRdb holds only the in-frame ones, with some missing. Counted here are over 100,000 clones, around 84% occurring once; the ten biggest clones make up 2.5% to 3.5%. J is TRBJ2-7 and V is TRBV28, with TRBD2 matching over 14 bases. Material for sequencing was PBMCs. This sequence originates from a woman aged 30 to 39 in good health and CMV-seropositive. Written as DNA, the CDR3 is TGTGCCAGCCGGACTAGCGGGGGGCACTACGAGCAGTACTTC. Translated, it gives CASRTSGGHYEQYF.